This T cell receptor (beta chain) was profiled in a study of T cells after yellow fever vaccination. The CDR3 totals 14 residues. Unmatched junction bases numbered 11, after V lost 8 bases and J lost 5 bases. The germline CDR1 and CDR2 sequences are SQVTM and ANQGSEA. The study made its TCR cDNA through 5'RACE template switching. That step introduced a universal primer site along with UMIs. TCRdb itself ran the 5' RACE reads through MiXCR, one entry per CDR3 protein. This table holds around 400,000 distinct CDR3 sequences, around a tenth found once. Findings and limits, study-wide: Subsequent to the booster, the majority of primary-vaccination clones reappeared (around 96% CD4, about 90% CD8). The study found a weaker secondary response that peaked faster, day 5 versus 15.

This clonotype occurred a few times. No antigen is known for it. The clonotype originates from a man aged 18-30 years who received the YFV17D yellow fever vaccine. Sequenced material: PBMCs, taken on the day of the first yellow fever vaccination. The chain carries TRBV29-1 and TRBJ2-3; 9 bases map to TRBD2. The CDR3 spells CSITGTSSGDTQYF. The CDR3 DNA reads TGCAGCATTACCGGGACTAGCTCCGGAGATACGCAGTATTTT.